Listed here are 3 T cell receptor beta chains from one sample, sequenced in a study of response to subunit inactivated influenza vaccine. MiXCR, applied by TCRdb to the RT-PCR reads, yields one record per CDR3 protein. The top ten hold approximately 10% of the sample, which has 700,000 to 900,000 distinct CDR3 sequences, approximately 22% seen once. The sample consisted of PBMCs from blood, taken roughly 5 days after vaccination. Every receptor here comes from a man in his fifties or sixties who received an inactivated influenza vaccine.

This clonotype was picked up a small number of times. V is TRBV24-1 and J is TRBJ2-2; D gene ambiguous. From germline, CDR1 is KGHDR and CDR2 SFDVKD. V was pared by 0 bases and J by 7 bases, with 8 bases between. The CDR3 runs to 14 residues. CDR3 coding DNA: TGTGCCACCAGTGATTTGCTGAAGGACGGGGAGCTGTTTTTT. Encoded protein: CATSDLLKDGELFF.

This clonotype was picked up a small number of times. This sequence joins TRBV11-2 and TRBJ2-7; 9 bases agree with TRBD1. The V gene's germline CDR1 is SGHAT and CDR2 FQNNGV. After removal of 1 base from V and 3 bases from J, the junction contained 4 bases not matched to a gene. There are 15 residues in the CDR3. The CDR3 DNA reads as TGTGCCAGCAGCTTAGGTGGACAGGGGATCTACGAGCAGTACTTC. This codes for CASSLGGQGIYEQYF.

This clonotype was counted ten times or more. The chain couples TRBV29-1 to TRBJ2-2, with 7 bases that match TRBD2. The germline CDR1 and CDR2 sequences are SQVTM and ANQGSEA. The length of the CDR3 is 15 residues. V lost 4 bases to trimming and J lost 4 bases; unmatched junction nucleotides: 9. CDR3 sequence: CSVGGGGRSTGELFF. The DNA for the CDR3 is TGCAGCGTTGGAGGCGGCGGGAGAAGCACCGGGGAGCTGTTTTTT.